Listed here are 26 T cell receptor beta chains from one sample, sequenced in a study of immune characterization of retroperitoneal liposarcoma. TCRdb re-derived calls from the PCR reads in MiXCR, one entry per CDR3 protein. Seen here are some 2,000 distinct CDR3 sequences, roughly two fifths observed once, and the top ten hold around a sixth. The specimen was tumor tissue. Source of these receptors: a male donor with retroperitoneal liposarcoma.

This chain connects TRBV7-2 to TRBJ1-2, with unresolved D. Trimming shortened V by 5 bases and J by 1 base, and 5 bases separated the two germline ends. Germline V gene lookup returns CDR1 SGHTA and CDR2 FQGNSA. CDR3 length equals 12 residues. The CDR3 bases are TGTGCCAGCAGCCCCGTTAACTATGGCTACACCTTC. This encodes CASSPVNYGYTF.

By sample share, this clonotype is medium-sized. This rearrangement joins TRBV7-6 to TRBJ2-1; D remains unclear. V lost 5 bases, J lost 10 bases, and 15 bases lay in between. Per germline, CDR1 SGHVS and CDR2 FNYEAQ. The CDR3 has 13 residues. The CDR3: CASSTKPNYEQFF. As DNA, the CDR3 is TGTGCCAGCAGCACAAAACCAAACTACGAGCAGTTCTTC.

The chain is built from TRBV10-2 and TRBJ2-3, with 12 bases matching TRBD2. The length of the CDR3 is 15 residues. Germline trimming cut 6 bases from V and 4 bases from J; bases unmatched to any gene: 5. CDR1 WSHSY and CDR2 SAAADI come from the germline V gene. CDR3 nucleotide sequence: TGCGCCAGCAGGACTAGCGGGAGTCAAGCAGATACGCAGTATTTT. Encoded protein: CASRTSGSQADTQYF.

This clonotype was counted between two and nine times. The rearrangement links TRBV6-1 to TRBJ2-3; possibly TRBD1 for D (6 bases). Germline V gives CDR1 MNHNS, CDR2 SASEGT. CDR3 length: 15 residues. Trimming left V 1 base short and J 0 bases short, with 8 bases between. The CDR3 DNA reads TGTGCCAGCAGTGAAGGTGACAGGAGCACAGATACGCAGTATTTT. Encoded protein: CASSEGDRSTDTQYF.

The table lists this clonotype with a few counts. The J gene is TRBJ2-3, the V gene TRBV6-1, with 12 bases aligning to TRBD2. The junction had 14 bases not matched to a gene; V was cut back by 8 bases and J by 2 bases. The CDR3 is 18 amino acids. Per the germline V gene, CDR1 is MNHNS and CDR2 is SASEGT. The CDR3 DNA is TGTGCCAGCTCCCTAGCGGGGGGGCCTGGTCGGGTCACAGATACGCAGTATTTT. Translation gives CASSLAGGPGRVTDTQYF.

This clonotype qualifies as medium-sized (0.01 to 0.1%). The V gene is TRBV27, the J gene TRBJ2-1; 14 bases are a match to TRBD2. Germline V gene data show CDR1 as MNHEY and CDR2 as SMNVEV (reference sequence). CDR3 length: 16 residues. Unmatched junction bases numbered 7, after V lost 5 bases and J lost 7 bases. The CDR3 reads CASSLRTSGGKNEQFF. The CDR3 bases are TGTGCCAGCAGTCTAAGGACTAGCGGGGGGAAGAATGAGCAGTTCTTC.

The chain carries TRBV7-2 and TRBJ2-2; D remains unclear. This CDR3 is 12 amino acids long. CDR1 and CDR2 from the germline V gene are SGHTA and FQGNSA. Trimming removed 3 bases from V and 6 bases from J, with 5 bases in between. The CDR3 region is CASSFLAGELFF. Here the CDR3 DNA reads TGTGCCAGCAGCTTTTTAGCCGGGGAGCTGTTTTTT.

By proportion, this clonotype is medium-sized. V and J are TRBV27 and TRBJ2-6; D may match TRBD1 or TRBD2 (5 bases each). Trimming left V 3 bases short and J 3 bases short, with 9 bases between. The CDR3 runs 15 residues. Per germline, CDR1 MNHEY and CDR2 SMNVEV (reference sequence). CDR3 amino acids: CASSFLGVGANVLTF. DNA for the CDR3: TGTGCCAGCAGTTTTCTGGGGGTTGGGGCCAACGTCCTGACTTTC. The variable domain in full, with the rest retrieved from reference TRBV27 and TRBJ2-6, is EAQVTQNPRYLITVTGKKLTVTCSQNMNHEYMSWYRQDPGLGLRQIYYSMNVEVTDKGDVPEGYKVSRKEKRNFPLILESPSPNQTSLYFCASSFLGVGANVLTFGAGSRLTVL.

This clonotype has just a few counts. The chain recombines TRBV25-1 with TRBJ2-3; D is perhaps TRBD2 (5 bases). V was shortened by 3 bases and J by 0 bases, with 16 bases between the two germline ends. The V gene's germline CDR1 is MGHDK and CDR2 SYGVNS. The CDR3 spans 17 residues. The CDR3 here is CASSEGYVGMSTDTQYF. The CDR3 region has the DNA TGTGCCAGCAGTGAGGGTTATGTCGGGATGAGCACAGATACGCAGTATTTT.

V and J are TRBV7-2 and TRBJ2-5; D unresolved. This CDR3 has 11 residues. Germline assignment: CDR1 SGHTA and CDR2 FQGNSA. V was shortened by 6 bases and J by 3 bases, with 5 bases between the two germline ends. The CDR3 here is CASSIKETQYF. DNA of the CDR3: TGTGCCAGCAGTATTAAAGAGACCCAGTACTTC.

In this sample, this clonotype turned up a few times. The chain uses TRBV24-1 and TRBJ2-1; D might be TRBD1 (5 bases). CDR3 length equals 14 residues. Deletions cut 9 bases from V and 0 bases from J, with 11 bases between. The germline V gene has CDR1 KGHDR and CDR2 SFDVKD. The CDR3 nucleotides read TGTGCCACCCAAGGGGATAGCTCCTACAATGAGCAGTTCTTC. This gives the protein CATQGDSSYNEQFF.

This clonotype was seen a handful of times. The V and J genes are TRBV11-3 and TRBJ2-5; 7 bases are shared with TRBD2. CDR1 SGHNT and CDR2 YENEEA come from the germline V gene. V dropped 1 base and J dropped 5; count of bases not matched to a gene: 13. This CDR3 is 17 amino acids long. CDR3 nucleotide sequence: TGTGCCAGCAGCTTAGGCTTCATGGGCGGGAGTCGGGAGACCCAGTACTTC. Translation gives CASSLGFMGGSRETQYF.

CDR3 DNA: TGTGCCAGCAGTCAGGTACAGGGTGCAGATACGCAGTATTTT. Translating it yields CASSQVQGADTQYF. The V and J genes are TRBV6-1 and TRBJ2-3, with D perhaps matching TRBD1 (6 bases). The CDR3 is made up of 14 amino acids. Germline values: CDR1 MNHNS, CDR2 SASEGT. Trimming stripped 5 bases from V and 4 bases from J, with 13 bases between.

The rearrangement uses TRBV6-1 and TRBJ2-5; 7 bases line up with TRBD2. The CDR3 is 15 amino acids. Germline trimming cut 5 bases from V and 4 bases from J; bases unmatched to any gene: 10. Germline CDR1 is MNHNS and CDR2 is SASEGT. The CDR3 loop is CASSYSGLGAETQYF. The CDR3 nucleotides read TGTGCCAGCAGTTACTCAGGACTAGGGGCAGAGACCCAGTACTTC.

The DNA of the CDR3 is TGTGCCAGCAGTGCCTCGGGACTCCCCTCCTACGAGCAGTACTTC. Protein: CASSASGLPSYEQYF. This chain uses TRBV6-1 with TRBJ2-5; D might be TRBD2 (6 bases). The DNA end favors TRBJ2-7, so the J call may be wrong. This CDR3 comprises 15 residues. Per the germline V gene, CDR1 is MNHNS and CDR2 is SASEGT.

The DNA of the CDR3 is TGTGCCAGCAGTGAAAGGGCCCCCGGCTCCTACAATGAGCAGTACTTC. Protein sequence: CASSERAPGSYNEQYF. The chain employs TRBV6-1 and TRBJ2-1; D gene ambiguous. The DNA end is more similar to TRBJ2-7, so the J call may be wrong. The CDR3 is 16 residues long. CDR1 is MNHNS and CDR2 is SASEGT in the germline V gene.

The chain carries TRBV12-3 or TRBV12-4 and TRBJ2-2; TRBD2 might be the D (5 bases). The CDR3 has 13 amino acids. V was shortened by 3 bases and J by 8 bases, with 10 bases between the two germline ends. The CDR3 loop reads CASSLPGWGELFF. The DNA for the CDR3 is TGTGCCAGCAGTTTGCCGGGATGGGGGGAGCTGTTTTTT.

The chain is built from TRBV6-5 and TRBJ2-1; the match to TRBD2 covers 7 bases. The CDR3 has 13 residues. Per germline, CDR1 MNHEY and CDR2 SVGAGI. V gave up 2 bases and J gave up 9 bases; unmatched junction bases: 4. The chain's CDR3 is CASSYPASGEQFF. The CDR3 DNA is TGTGCCAGCAGTTACCCCGCTAGCGGTGAGCAGTTCTTC.

As DNA, the CDR3 is TGTGCCAGTCTTAGCGGGGGGCTCACAGATACGCAGTATTTT. This encodes CASLSGGLTDTQYF. J is TRBJ2-3 and V is TRBV6-1, with 10 bases identical to TRBD2. There are 14 residues in the CDR3. With 9 bases clipped from V and 2 bases from J, the junction kept 5 bases outside the gene matches. CDR1 is MNHNS, CDR2 SASEGT, per germline.

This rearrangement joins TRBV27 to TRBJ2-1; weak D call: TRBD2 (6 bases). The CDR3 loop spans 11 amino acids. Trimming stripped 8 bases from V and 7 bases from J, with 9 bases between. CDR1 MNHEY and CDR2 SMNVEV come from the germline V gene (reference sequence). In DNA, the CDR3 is TGTGCCAGCGGGCGGGGAAATGAGCAGTTCTTC. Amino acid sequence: CASGRGNEQFF.

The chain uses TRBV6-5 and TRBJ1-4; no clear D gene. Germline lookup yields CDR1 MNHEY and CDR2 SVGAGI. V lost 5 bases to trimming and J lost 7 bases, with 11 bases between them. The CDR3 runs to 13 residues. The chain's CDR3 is CASSTNSFEKLFF. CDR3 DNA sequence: TGTGCCAGCAGTACGAACAGCTTTGAAAAACTGTTTTTT.

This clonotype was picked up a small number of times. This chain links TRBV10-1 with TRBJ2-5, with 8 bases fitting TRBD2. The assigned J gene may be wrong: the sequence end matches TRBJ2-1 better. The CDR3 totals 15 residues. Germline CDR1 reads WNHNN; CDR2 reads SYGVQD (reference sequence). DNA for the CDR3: TGCGCCAGCAGCCCTGCGGGAGGACGGTGGGATGAGCAGTTCTTC. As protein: CASSPAGGRWDEQFF.

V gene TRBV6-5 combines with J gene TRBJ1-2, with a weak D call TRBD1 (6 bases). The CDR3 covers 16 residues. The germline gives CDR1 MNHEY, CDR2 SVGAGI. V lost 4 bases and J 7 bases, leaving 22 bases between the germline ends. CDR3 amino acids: CASSSATAGASTGYTF. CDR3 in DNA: TGTGCCAGCAGTTCCGCAACCGCAGGGGCGTCTACTGGCTACACCTTC.

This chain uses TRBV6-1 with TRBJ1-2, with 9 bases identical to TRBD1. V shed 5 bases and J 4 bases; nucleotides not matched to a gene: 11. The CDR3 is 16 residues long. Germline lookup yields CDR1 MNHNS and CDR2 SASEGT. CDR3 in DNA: TGTGCCAGCAGTCCGATAACCGGGACAGGGAGCTATGGCTACACCTTC. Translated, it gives CASSPITGTGSYGYTF.

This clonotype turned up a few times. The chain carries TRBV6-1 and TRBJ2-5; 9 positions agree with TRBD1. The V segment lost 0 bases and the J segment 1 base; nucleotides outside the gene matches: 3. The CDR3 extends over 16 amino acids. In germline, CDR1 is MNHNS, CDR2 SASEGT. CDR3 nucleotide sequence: TGTGCCAGCAGTGAAGCCCAGACAGGGGGCCAAGAGACCCAGTACTTC. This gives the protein CASSEAQTGGQETQYF.

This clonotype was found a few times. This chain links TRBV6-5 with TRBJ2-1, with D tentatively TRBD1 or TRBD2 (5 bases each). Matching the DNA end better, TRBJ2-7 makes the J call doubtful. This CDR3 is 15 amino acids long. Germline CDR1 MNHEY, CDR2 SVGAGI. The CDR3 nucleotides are TGTGCCAGCAGTTGGAAGGGGTGGGGGTCCTACGAGCAGTACTTC. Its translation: CASSWKGWGSYEQYF.